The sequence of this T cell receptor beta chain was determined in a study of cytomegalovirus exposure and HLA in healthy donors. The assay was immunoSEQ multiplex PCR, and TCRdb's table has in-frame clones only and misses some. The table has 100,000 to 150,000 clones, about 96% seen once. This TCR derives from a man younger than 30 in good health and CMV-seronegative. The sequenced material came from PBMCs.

The CDR3 DNA sequence: TGTGCCAGCAGCCTTCGGACTAGCGGGAACACCGGGGAGCTGTTTTTT. This translates into CASSLRTSGNTGELFF. This chain joins TRBV7-8 and TRBJ2-2; 10 nucleotides align to TRBD2. The trim removed 5 bases at V and 1 base at J, leaving 4 bases unmatched. The CDR3 is 16 amino acids. CDR1 is SGHVS and CDR2 is FQNEAQ in the germline V gene.